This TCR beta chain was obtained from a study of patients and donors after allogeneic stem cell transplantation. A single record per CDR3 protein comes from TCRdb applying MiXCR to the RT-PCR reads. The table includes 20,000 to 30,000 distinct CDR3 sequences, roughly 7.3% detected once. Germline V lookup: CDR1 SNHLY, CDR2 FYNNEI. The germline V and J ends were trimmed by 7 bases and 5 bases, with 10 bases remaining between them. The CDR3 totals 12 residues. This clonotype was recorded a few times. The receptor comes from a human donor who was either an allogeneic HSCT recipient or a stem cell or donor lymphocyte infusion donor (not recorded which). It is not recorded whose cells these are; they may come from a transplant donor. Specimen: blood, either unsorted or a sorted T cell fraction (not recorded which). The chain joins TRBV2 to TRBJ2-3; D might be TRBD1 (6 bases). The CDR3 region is CASKGDQDTQYF. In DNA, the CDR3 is TGTGCCAGCAAGGGGGATCAAGATACGCAGTATTTT. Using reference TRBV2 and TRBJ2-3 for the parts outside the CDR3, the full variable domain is EPEVTQTPSHQVTQMGQEVILRCVPISNHLYFYWYRQILGQKVEFLVSFYNNEISEKSEIFDDQFSVERPDGSNFTLKIRSTKLEDSAMYFCASKGDQDTQYFGPGTRLTVL.